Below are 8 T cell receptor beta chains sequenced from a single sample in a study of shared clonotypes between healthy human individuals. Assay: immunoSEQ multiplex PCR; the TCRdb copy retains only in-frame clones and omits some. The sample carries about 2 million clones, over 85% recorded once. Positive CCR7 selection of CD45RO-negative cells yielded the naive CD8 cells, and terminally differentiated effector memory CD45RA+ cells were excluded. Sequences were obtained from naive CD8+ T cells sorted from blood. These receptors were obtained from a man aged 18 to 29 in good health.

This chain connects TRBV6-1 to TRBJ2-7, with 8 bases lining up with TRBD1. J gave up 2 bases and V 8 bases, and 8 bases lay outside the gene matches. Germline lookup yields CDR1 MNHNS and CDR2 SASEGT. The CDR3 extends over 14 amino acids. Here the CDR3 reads CASGEQGGPYEQYF. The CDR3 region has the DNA TGTGCCAGCGGGGAACAGGGGGGACCCTACGAGCAGTACTTC.

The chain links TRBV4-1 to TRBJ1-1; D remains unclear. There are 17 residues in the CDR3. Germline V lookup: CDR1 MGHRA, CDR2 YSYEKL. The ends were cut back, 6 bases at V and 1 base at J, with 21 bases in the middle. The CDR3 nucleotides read TGCGCCAGCAGACCCCGGGGAGAACGGGAAAAGAACACTGAAGCTTTCTTT. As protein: CASRPRGEREKNTEAFF.

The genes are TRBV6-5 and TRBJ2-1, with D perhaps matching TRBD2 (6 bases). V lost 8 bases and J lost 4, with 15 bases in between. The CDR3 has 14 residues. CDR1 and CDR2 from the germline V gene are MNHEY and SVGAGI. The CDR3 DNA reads TGTGCCAGCGTAGCGGAATGGGGATACAATGAGCAGTTCTTC. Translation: CASVAEWGYNEQFF.

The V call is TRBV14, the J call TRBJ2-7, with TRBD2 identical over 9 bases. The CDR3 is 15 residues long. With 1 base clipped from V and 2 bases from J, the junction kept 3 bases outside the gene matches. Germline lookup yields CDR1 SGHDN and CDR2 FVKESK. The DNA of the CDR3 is TGTGCCAGCAGCCAAGGGATAGCGGGAGCCTACGAGCAGTACTTC. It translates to CASSQGIAGAYEQYF.

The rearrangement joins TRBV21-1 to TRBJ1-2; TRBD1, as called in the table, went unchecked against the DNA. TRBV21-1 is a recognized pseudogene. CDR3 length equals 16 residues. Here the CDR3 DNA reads TGTGCCAGCAGCAAAGCGGGGCAGAGGCCCGAATATGGCTACACCTTC. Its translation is CASSKAGQRPEYGYTF.

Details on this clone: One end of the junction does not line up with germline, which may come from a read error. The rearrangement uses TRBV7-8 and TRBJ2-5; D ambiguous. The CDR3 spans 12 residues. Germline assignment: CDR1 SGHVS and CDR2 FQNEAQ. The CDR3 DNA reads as TGTGCCAGCAGCACGTTTCAAGAGACTCAGTACTTC. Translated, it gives CASSTFQETQYF.

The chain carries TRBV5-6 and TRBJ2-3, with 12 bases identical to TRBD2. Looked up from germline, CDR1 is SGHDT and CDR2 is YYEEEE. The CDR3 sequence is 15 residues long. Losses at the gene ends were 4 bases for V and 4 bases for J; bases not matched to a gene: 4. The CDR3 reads CASSTGLAGPDTQYF. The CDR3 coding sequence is TGTGCCAGCAGCACCGGACTAGCGGGACCAGATACGCAGTATTTT. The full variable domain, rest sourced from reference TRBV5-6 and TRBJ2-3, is DAGVTQSPTHLIKTRGQQVTLRCSPKSGHDTVSWYQQALGQGPQFIFQYYEEEERQRGNFPDRFSGHQFPNYSSELNVNALLLGDSALYLCASSTGLAGPDTQYFGPGTRLTVL.

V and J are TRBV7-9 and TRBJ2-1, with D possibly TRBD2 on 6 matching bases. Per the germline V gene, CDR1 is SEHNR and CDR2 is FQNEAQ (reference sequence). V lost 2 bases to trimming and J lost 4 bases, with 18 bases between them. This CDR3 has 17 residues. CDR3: CASSLYSGAAQYNEQFF. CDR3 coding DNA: TGTGCCAGCAGCTTATATAGCGGAGCAGCCCAATACAATGAGCAGTTCTTC.